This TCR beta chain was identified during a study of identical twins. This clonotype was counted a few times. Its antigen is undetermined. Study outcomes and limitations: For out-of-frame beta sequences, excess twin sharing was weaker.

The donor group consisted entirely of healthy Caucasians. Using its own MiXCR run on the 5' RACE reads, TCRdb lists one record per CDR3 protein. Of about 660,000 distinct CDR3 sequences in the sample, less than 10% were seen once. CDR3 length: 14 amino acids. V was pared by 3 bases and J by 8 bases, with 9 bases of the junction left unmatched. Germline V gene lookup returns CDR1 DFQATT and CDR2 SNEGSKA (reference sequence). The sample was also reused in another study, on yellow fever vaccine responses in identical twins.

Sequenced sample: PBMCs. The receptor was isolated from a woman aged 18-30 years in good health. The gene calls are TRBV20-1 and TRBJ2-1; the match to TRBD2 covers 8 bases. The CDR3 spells CSARAPGGRHEQFF. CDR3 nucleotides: TGCAGTGCTAGGGCCCCCGGCGGGAGGCATGAGCAGTTCTTC.